These T cell receptor beta chains were read from a single sample in a study of spatial heterogeneity in lung cancer. TCRdb re-derived calls from the 5' RACE reads in MiXCR, one entry per CDR3 protein. The repertoire includes about 86,000 distinct CDR3 sequences, around 12% of them detected once, and about 4.6% sits in the top ten. This specimen consisted of PBMCs, obtained at surgery. Source of these receptors: a male donor with early-stage non-small cell lung cancer. The CDR3 runs from the conserved cysteine through the conserved F or W. Fields, in order: J gene, D gene, V gene, clone size, CDR3 protein, CDR3 DNA. A D gene is named only where the DNA matches it firmly. Expanded clones get a size class; other rows say once, few or many, or leave the size out.

TRBJ2-2 | TRBD1 | TRBV10-1 | many | CASSDRLGQGTINTGELFF | TGCGCCAGCAGTGATAGACTGGGACAGGGCACCATAAACACCGGGGAGCTGTTTTTT
TRBJ1-1 | . | TRBV12-3/TRBV12-4 | medium-sized | CASSSRRNTEAFF | TGTGCCAGCAGCTCCCGACGGAACACTGAAGCTTTCTTT
TRBJ2-7 | . | TRBV25-1 | . | CASSEVDGPYEQYF | TGTGCCAGCAGTGAAGTCGACGGGCCCTACGAGCAGTACTTC
TRBJ2-2 | TRBD1 | TRBV3-1 | few | CASSETGVTGELFF | TGTGCCAGCAGCGAAACAGGGGTCACGGGGGAGCTGTTTTTT
TRBJ2-2 | . | TRBV11-1 | . | CASSPDRRAGELFF | TGTGCCAGCAGCCCGGACAGAAGGGCCGGGGAGCTGTTTTTT
TRBJ2-1 | . | TRBV12-3/TRBV12-4 | few | CASSLREQFF | TGTGCCAGCAGTTTAAGGGAGCAGTTCTTC
TRBJ2-6 | . | TRBV7-8 | . | CASSLGSAGANVLTF | TGTGCCAGCAGCTTAGGGTCCGCTGGGGCCAACGTCCTGACTTTC
TRBJ2-7 | TRBD2 | TRBV5-1 | . | CASRFDSGGPYEQYF | TGCGCCAGCAGGTTTGATAGCGGGGGTCCCTACGAGCAGTACTTC
TRBJ2-3 | . | TRBV5-8 | . | CASSLDTGTDTQYF | TGTGCCAGCAGCTTGGATACAGGGACAGATACGCAGTATTTT
TRBJ2-7 | . | TRBV5-4 | . | CASSLAEGYEQYF | TGTGCCAGCAGCTTGGCTGAGGGGTACGAGCAGTACTTC
TRBJ2-5 | TRBD2 | TRBV7-8 | . | CASSSFAGGYQETQYF | TGTGCCAGCAGCTCCTTTGCGGGGGGATACCAAGAGACCCAGTACTTC
TRBJ1-6 | . | TRBV7-3 | . | CASSFGGQNSPLHF | TGTGCCAGCAGCTTTGGAGGGCAGAATTCACCCCTCCACTTT
TRBJ2-3 | TRBD2 | TRBV7-9 | . | CASSFSGGADTQYF | TGTGCCAGCAGCTTTAGCGGGGGGGCAGATACGCAGTATTTT
TRBJ2-6 | . | TRBV5-6 | few | CASSLDPGTGANVLTF | TGTGCCAGCAGCTTGGACCCAGGGACTGGGGCCAACGTCCTGACTTTC
TRBJ2-3 | TRBD2 | TRBV20-1 | . | CSARRSAGGSDTQYF | TGCAGTGCTAGAAGGTCGGCGGGAGGGTCAGATACGCAGTATTTT
TRBJ1-5 | . | TRBV5-1 | few | CASSLDSGGNQPQHF | TGCGCCAGCAGCTTGGATTCAGGGGGCAATCAGCCCCAGCATTTT
TRBJ2-3 | . | TRBV9 | . | CASSVEVTSPDTQYF | TGTGCCAGCAGCGTAGAGGTGACAAGCCCCGATACGCAGTATTTT
TRBJ2-1 | . | TRBV7-2 | . | CASSLPGFRQDEQFF | TGTGCCAGCAGCTTACCGGGCTTCCGACAGGATGAGCAGTTCTTC
TRBJ2-3 | . | TRBV19 | few | CATRTRSGSTDTQYF | TGTGCCACCAGGACCAGGTCCGGTAGCACAGATACGCAGTATTTT
TRBJ2-5 | . | TRBV12-3/TRBV12-4 | . | CASSSKETQYF | TGTGCCAGCAGTTCGAAAGAGACCCAGTACTTC
TRBJ1-3 | . | TRBV7-2 | few | CASSLEDTSGNTIYF | TGTGCCAGCAGCTTAGAAGACACCTCTGGAAACACCATATATTTT
TRBJ1-2 | TRBD1 | TRBV29-1 | many | CSVGGRTGAYGYTF | TGCAGCGTTGGGGGGAGGACAGGCGCCTATGGCTACACCTTC
TRBJ1-1 | . | TRBV7-9 | few | CASSLGSGTEAFF | TGTGCCAGCAGCTTAGGGTCCGGCACTGAAGCTTTCTTT
TRBJ1-4 | TRBD1 | TRBV5-1 | few | CASSSGTGENEKLFF | TGCGCCAGCAGCTCCGGGACAGGGGAAAATGAAAAACTGTTTTTT
TRBJ1-2 | . | TRBV29-1 | many | CSVEGPMTGLDGYTF | TGCAGCGTTGAAGGCCCCATGACAGGCCTCGATGGCTACACCTTC
TRBJ2-3 | TRBD2 | TRBV29-1 | . | CSVGTSGRALFTDTQYF | TGCAGCGTTGGGACTAGCGGGAGGGCCCTCTTCACAGATACGCAGTATTTT
TRBJ1-2 | . | TRBV6-2/TRBV6-3 | . | CASSLGWSYGYTF | TGTGCCAGCAGTTTGGGGTGGAGCTATGGCTACACCTTC
TRBJ2-2 | . | TRBV5-1 | . | CASRVRSTGELFF | TGCGCCAGCAGGGTGAGATCTACCGGGGAGCTGTTTTTT
TRBJ2-1 | TRBD2 | TRBV24-1 | few | CATSGGGSYNEQFF | TGTGCCACCAGTGGCGGGGGCTCCTACAATGAGCAGTTCTTC
TRBJ2-4 | TRBD2 | TRBV20-1 | . | CSATGTSGRGKNIQYF | TGCAGTGCAACCGGGACTAGCGGGAGAGGTAAAAACATTCAGTACTTC
TRBJ2-3 | TRBD1 | TRBV20-1 | few | CSEKGTGDWNTDTQYF | TGCAGTGAAAAGGGGACAGGGGATTGGAACACAGATACGCAGTATTTT
TRBJ1-5 | . | TRBV28 | . | CASSSGGGGRQPQHF | TGTGCCAGCAGTTCCGGGGGGGGGGGCCGACAGCCCCAGCATTTT
TRBJ1-4 | . | TRBV6-2/TRBV6-3 | . | CASSYSSLREKLFF | TGTGCCAGCAGTTACTCCTCGTTACGTGAAAAACTGTTTTTT
TRBJ1-4 | . | TRBV2 | few | CASSRVTTNEKLFF | TGTGCCAGCAGCCGGGTCACAACTAATGAAAAACTGTTTTTT
TRBJ1-1 | TRBD1 | TRBV30 | few | CAWGQGFMNTEAFF | TGTGCCTGGGGACAGGGCTTCATGAACACTGAAGCTTTCTTT
TRBJ2-2 | TRBD1 | TRBV5-4 | few | CASSEGQGLDGELFF | TGTGCCAGCAGCGAGGGACAGGGTCTCGACGGGGAGCTGTTTTTT
TRBJ1-5 | TRBD1 | TRBV10-2 | many | CASSPDRGLGSNQPQHF | TGCGCCAGCAGTCCCGACAGGGGGTTGGGTAGCAATCAGCCCCAGCATTTT
TRBJ2-7 | . | TRBV10-3 | . | CAISEAGPYEQYF | TGTGCCATCAGTGAAGCAGGACCCTACGAGCAGTACTTC
TRBJ1-6 | . | TRBV5-1 | few | CASSLERVGSPLHF | TGCGCCAGCAGCTTGGAAAGGGTCGGTTCACCCCTCCACTTT
TRBJ2-7 | . | TRBV3-1 | . | CASSQAPARDEQYF | TGTGCCAGCAGCCAAGCTCCGGCTCGGGACGAGCAGTACTTC
TRBJ1-1 | . | TRBV13 | . | CASSFGGVNTEAFF | TGTGCCAGCAGCTTCGGAGGGGTGAACACTGAAGCTTTCTTT
TRBJ2-5 | . | TRBV30 | few | CAWSVPMGSQETQYF | TGTGCCTGGAGTGTCCCCATGGGCTCCCAGGAGACCCAGTACTTC